A single sample is the source of the 4 T cell receptor beta chains below, sequenced in a study of shared clonotypes between healthy human individuals (dated by TCRdb to 2019 to 2021). Preparation of the library involved the immunoSEQ multiplex PCR assay. TCRdb took this table from immuneACCESS and kept in-frame rearrangements with V and J called. Such tables lack part of the clones; where checked against another copy, unresolved V genes explain under half of the gap, and the rest is unexplained. For this sample there are 100,000 to 120,000 clones; around two thirds appear just once. The ten most abundant clones make up just under 25% of the sample. Sequenced material: memory CD8+ T cells sorted from blood. The sample's cell subset or site label is to be understood as: CD45RO+ cells pooled with CCR7-negative TemRA cells. The receptors derive from a woman between 25 and 40 years old in good health.

This clone was counted ten times or more. The V gene is TRBV15, the J gene TRBJ2-7; D unclear. V shed 11 bases and J shed 2 bases, with 13 bases lying between them. Germline loops: CDR1 LNHNV, CDR2 YYDKDF (reference sequence). The CDR3 contains 12 residues. In nucleotides, the CDR3 is TGTGCCCTAACGGTTTGGGCCTACGAGCAGTACTTC. Residues: CALTVWAYEQYF.

This chain links TRBV29-1 with TRBJ1-2; no definite D call. CDR1 is SQVTM and CDR2 is ANQGSEA in the germline V gene. V was cut by 1 base and J by 5 bases, with 8 bases left in between. This CDR3 is 12 amino acids long. Here the CDR3 DNA reads TGCAGCGTTGAAGTGGTGGGGTATGGCTACACCTTC. It is translated as CSVEVVGYGYTF.

The V gene is TRBV5-6, the J gene TRBJ1-2; weak D call: TRBD1 (6 bases). In germline, CDR1 is SGHDT, CDR2 YYEEEE. The CDR3 is 16 residues long. V lost 3 bases and J lost 6, with 21 bases in between. CDR3 in amino acids: CASSWDMRARFDGYTF. In nucleotides, the CDR3 is TGTGCCAGCAGCTGGGACATGAGGGCCCGGTTCGATGGCTACACCTTC.

J is TRBJ1-1 and V is TRBV7-6; D remains unclear. Germline CDR1 SGHVS, CDR2 FNYEAQ. CDR3 length: 11 residues. V shed 6 bases and J shed 10 bases, with 12 bases lying between them. In DNA, the CDR3 is TGTGCCAGCAGGCCAGGACCGGCAGCTTTCTTT. It translates to CASRPGPAAFF. The whole variable domain, filled in from reference TRBV7-6 and TRBJ1-1, reads GAGVSQSPRYKVTKRGQDVALRCDPISGHVSLYWYRQALGQGPEFLTYFNYEAQQDKSGLPNDRFSAERPEGSISTLTIQRTEQRDSAMYRCASRPGPAAFFGQGTRLTVV.